These T cell receptor beta chains were read from a single sample in a study of blood T cell repertoires in COVID-19. Data came from immunoSEQ multiplex PCR; TCRdb stores just in-frame clones and leaves some out. Of 110,000 to 150,000 clones listed, around 90% are singletons. The sequenced sample was peripheral blood. Receptors were obtained from a woman between 50 and 59 years old with acute or convalescent COVID-19. CDR3s include the opening cysteine and the closing phenylalanine or tryptophan. A D gene is named only where the DNA matches it firmly. A row's size may be missing; if present it is once, few, many or a size class.

>TRBJ2-5|.|16|TRBV5-1|TRBD1
CASSDTPGTGLETQYF
TGCGCCAGCAGCGATACCCCCGGGACAGGCCTGGAGACCCAGTACTTC
>TRBJ2-3|.|17|TRBV12-5|TRBD1
CASGLGTGGMPPNTQYF
TGTGCTAGTGGTTTGGGGACAGGGGGAATGCCCCCAAATACGCAGTATTTT
>TRBJ1-4|.|13|TRBV29-1|.
CSVQEGANEKLFF
TGCAGCGTTCAAGAAGGGGCTAATGAAAAACTGTTTTTT
>TRBJ1-4|.|15|TRBV5-1|TRBD1
CASSLNGQDGEKLFF
TGCGCCAGCAGCTTAAACGGACAGGATGGCGAAAAACTGTTTTTT
>TRBJ2-7|.|15|TRBV3-1/TRBV3-2|.
CASSQEGQVLDEQYF
TGTGCCAGCAGCCAAGAGGGGCAGGTGTTGGATGAGCAGTACTTC
>TRBJ1-4|.|15|TRBV3-1/TRBV3-2|.
CASSQDTGLNEKLFF
TGTGCCAGCAGCCAGGACACGGGCTTAAATGAAAAACTGTTTTTT
>TRBJ1-1|.|16|TRBV5-5|.
CASSLRGFRGDTEAFF
TGTGCCAGCAGCTTGAGGGGGTTCAGGGGCGACACTGAAGCTTTCTTT
>TRBJ1-6|.|15|TRBV9|.
CASSGLQGSNSPLHF
TGTGCCAGCAGCGGTTTACAGGGTAGCAATTCACCCCTCCACTTT
>TRBJ1-2|.|14|TRBV4-2|.
CASSQDWGSGGYTF
TGTGCCAGCAGCCAAGATTGGGGTAGCGGTGGCTACACCTTC
>TRBJ1-5|.|13|TRBV24-1|.
CATSDFGGQPQHF
TGTGCCACCAGTGACTTCGGGGGACAGCCCCAGCATTTT
>TRBJ1-5|.|14|TRBV10-3|.
CAISVQGTNQPQHF
TGTGCCATCAGTGTCCAGGGCACCAATCAGCCCCAGCATTTT
>TRBJ1-5|.|14|TRBV6-6|TRBD1
CASSYDRGDQPQHF
TGTGCCAGCAGTTACGACAGGGGCGACCAGCCCCAGCATTTT
>TRBJ1-1|once|11|TRBV20-1|TRBD1
CSANTGAEAFF
TGCAGTGCTAACACAGGGGCTGAAGCTTTCTTT
>TRBJ1-1|.|13|TRBV6-5|.
CASGGPARTEAFF
TGTGCCAGCGGAGGGCCAGCGAGAACTGAAGCTTTCTTT
>TRBJ2-1|.|16|TRBV3-1/TRBV3-2|TRBD2
CASSQDLAGEVYEQFF
TGTGCCAGCAGCCAAGATCTGGCGGGAGAAGTCTATGAGCAGTTCTTC
>TRBJ1-1|.|12|TRBV7-9|.
CAGQTGNTEAFF
TGTGCCGGACAGACAGGTAATACTGAAGCTTTCTTT
>TRBJ1-1|once|14|TRBV6-1|.
CASSEIGVNTEAFF
TGTGCCAGCAGTGAAATAGGGGTTAACACTGAAGCTTTCTTT
>TRBJ2-2|once|17|TRBV5-6|.
CASSFFSVRSNTGELFF
TGTGCCAGCAGCTTCTTTTCAGTCAGGTCGAACACCGGGGAGCTGTTTTTT
>TRBJ1-2|.|16|TRBV14|.
CASSLASDARIYGYTF
TGTGCCAGCAGCCTGGCCTCGGATGCGAGGATCTATGGCTACACCTTC
>TRBJ2-1|.|14|TRBV10-1|TRBD2
CASSLSGSGNEQFF
TGCGCCAGCAGCCTTAGCGGGAGCGGGAATGAGCAGTTCTTC
>TRBJ2-1|.|16|TRBV9|TRBD2
CASSVGGGRAVDEQFF
TGTGCCAGCAGCGTAGGAGGCGGGAGGGCCGTGGATGAGCAGTTCTTC
>TRBJ2-2|.|16|TRBV3-1/TRBV3-2|.
CASSQVRARGTGELFF
TGTGCCAGCAGCCAAGTAAGGGCCAGGGGCACCGGGGAGCTGTTTTTT
>TRBJ1-2|.|13|TRBV5-1|.
CASSGTGSYGYTF
TGCGCCAGCAGCGGAACAGGGTCCTATGGCTACACCTTC
>TRBJ1-3|.|15|TRBV30|.
CAWSSGFPSGNTIYF
TGTGCCTGGAGTTCAGGGTTCCCCTCTGGAAACACCATATATTTT
>TRBJ2-1|.|15|TRBV5-1|TRBD2
CASDVAGGSYNEQFF
TGCGCCAGTGACGTAGCGGGAGGTTCGTACAATGAGCAGTTCTTC
>TRBJ2-5|.|14|TRBV10-3|.
CAISESTGQETQYF
TGTGCCATCAGTGAGTCTACAGGACAAGAGACCCAGTACTTC
>TRBJ1-1|once|16|TRBV14|.
CASSQVFIGAQAEAFF
TGTGCCAGCAGCCAAGTCTTCATTGGGGCCCAGGCTGAAGCTTTCTTT
>TRBJ1-2|.|17|TRBV29-1|TRBD1
CSVEDLRTGATNYGYTF
TGCAGCGTTGAAGATCTTAGGACAGGGGCAACTAACTATGGCTACACCTTC
>TRBJ2-7|.|15|TRBV5-8|TRBD2
CASSLLAGGAYEQYF
TGTGCCAGCAGCTTGTTAGCGGGAGGCGCCTACGAGCAGTACTTC
>TRBJ2-2|.|19|TRBV27|TRBD2
CASSFSAGRTPRDTGELFF
TGTGCCAGCAGTTTTTCAGCGGGACGTACCCCAAGGGACACCGGGGAGCTGTTTTTT